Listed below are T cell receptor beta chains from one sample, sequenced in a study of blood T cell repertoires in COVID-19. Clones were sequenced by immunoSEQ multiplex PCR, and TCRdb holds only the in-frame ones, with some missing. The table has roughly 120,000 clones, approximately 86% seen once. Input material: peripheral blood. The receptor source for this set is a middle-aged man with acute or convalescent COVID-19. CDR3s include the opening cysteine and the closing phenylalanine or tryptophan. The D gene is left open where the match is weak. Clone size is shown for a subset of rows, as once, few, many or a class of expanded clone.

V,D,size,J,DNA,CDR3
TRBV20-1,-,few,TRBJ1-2,TGCAGCGGAAACGGGGACTATGGCTACACCTTC,CSGNGDYGYTF
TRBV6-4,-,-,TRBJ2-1,TGTGCCAGCAGCGGGGGAGATTACAATGAGCAGTTCTTC,CASSGGDYNEQFF
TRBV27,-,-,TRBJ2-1,TGTGCCAGCAGTCCACGGCGGGTTTTTCGCAATGAGCAGTTCTTC,CASSPRRVFRNEQFF
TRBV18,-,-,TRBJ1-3,TGTGCCAGCTCACCGGTCCGGGGTTCTCGGCACACCATATATTTT,CASSPVRGSRHTIYF
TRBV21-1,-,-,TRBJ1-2,TGTGCCAGCAGCAAAGTGGCTGTGAACTATGGCTACACCTTC,CASSKVAVNYGYTF
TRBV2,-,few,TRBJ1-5,TGTGCCAGCAGTGAAGGAGGGAGCCATAATCAGCCCCAGCATTTT,CASSEGGSHNQPQHF
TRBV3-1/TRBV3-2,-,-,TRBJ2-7,TGTGCCAGCAGCCAAGGACGTCGGGTGGTGTACTTC,CASSQGRRVVYF
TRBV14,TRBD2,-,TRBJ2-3,TGTGCCAGCAGCTTCCTGACTAGCGGGGGAGTTGATACGCAGTATTTT,CASSFLTSGGVDTQYF
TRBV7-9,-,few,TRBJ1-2,TGTGCCAGCAGTTCTGGACAATTATTTAACTATGGCTACACCTTC,CASSSGQLFNYGYTF
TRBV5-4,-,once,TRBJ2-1,TGTGCCAGCAGCTTGGAAGCGTTACTCAGCCATGAGCAGTTCTTC,CASSLEALLSHEQFF
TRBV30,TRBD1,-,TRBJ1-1,TGTGCCTGGACCGGGACAGGGGATGAAGCTTTCTTT,CAWTGTGDEAFF
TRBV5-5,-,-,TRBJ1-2,TGTGCCAGCAGCCGACAGGTTCAGCTTATGGATGGCTACACCTTC,CASSRQVQLMDGYTF
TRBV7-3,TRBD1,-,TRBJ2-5,TGTGCCAGCAGCTTAAGTGGGGACAGGTTTGGAGAGACCCAGTACTTC,CASSLSGDRFGETQYF
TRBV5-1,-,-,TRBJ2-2,TGCGCCAGCAGCCCGACAGGGAACACCGGGGAGCTGTTTTTT,CASSPTGNTGELFF
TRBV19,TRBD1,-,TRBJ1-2,TGTGCCAGTACCCTCGCCCGGGACAGCTATGGCTACACCTTC,CASTLARDSYGYTF
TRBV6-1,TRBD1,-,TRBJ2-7,TGTGCCAGCAGTGAAGGCACAGGGGGCCTCTACGAGCAGTACTTC,CASSEGTGGLYEQYF
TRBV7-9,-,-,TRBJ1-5,TGTGCCAGCAGCTCCCCCGGGGTGGAACAGCCCCAGCATTTT,CASSSPGVEQPQHF
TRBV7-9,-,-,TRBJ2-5,TGTGCCAGCAGCGCACCTACAGGGTTGGGAGAGACCCAGTACTTC,CASSAPTGLGETQYF
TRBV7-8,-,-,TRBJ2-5,TGTGCCAGCAGCTTATTCGGTGGGCCCCGCGAAGAGACCCAGTACTTC,CASSLFGGPREETQYF
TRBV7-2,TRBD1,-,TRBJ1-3,TGTGCCAGCAGCTTGGGACAGGCGAACTCTGGAAACACCATATATTTT,CASSLGQANSGNTIYF
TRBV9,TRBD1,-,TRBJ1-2,TGTGCCAGCAGCGTTAGACAGGGGGCAGGAGGCTACACCTTC,CASSVRQGAGGYTF
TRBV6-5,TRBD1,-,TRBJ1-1,TGTGCCAGCAGGGAGACAGGGGGCACTGAAGCTTTCTTT,CASRETGGTEAFF
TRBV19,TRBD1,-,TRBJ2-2,TGTGCCAGTAGTATCTATGACGGGGACAGTGGCGGGGAGCTGTTTTTT,CASSIYDGDSGGELFF
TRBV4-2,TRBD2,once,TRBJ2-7,TGTGCCAGCAGCCAAGGTAGGACTAGCAGTTTCCCCTACGAGCAGTACTTC,CASSQGRTSSFPYEQYF
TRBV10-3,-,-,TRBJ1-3,TGTGCCATCAGCCTAACAGGGTCTGGAAACACCATATATTTT,CAISLTGSGNTIYF
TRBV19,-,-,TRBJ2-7,TGTGCCAGTAGCCTTCGGTGGGGTAGCGGCTACGAGCAGTACTTC,CASSLRWGSGYEQYF
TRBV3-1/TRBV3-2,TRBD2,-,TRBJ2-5,TGTGCCAGCAGCCAGGGACTAGCGGGAGGAGAGACCCAGTACTTC,CASSQGLAGGETQYF
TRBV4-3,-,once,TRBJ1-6,TGCGCCAGCAGCCGAGCCTTTACTGAACTCTCCTATAATTCACCCCTCCACTTT,CASSRAFTELSYNSPLHF
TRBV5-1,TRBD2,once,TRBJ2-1,TGCGCCAGCAGCCGGACTAGCGGAAACAATGAGCAGTTCTTC,CASSRTSGNNEQFF
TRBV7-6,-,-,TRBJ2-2,TGTGCCAGCAGCTTTGGGGCGCGAACCGGGGAGCTGTTTTTT,CASSFGARTGELFF
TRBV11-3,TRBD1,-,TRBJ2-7,TGTGCCAGCAGCCCGGGACAGGTAGGCGAGCAGTACTTC,CASSPGQVGEQYF
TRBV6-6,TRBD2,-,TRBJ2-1,TGTGCCAGCAGTCCGCGGACTAGCGGGAAGGGCTACAATGAGCAGTTCTTC,CASSPRTSGKGYNEQFF
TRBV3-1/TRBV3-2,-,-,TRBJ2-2,TGTGCCAGCAGCAGACAGCACGCGAACACCGGGGAGCTGTTTTTT,CASSRQHANTGELFF
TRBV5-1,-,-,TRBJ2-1,TGCGCCAGCAGCTTGCAGGCAGGGGCCACCTACAATGAGCAGTTCTTC,CASSLQAGATYNEQFF
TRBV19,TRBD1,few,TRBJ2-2,TGTGCCACCGAGAGACAGGGGGCGTCGGGCGGGGAGCTGTTTTTT,CATERQGASGGELFF
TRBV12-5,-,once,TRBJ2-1,TGTGCTAGTGGTCTAGACAGCTCCTACAATGAACAGTTCTTC,CASGLDSSYNEQFF